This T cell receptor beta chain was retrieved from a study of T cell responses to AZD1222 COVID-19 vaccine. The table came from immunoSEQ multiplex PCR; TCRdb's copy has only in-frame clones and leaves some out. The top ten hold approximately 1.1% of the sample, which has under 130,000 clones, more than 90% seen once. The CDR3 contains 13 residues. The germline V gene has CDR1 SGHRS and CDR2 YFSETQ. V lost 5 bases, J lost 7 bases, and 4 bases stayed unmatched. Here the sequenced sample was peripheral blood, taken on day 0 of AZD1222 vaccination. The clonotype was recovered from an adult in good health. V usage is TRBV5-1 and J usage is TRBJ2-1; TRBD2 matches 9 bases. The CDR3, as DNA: TGCGCCAGCAGGCCGACTAGCGGTAATGAGCAGTTCTTC. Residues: CASRPTSGNEQFF. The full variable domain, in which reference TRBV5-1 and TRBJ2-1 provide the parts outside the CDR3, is KAGVTQTPRYLIKTRGQQVTLSCSPISGHRSVSWYQQTPGQGLQFLFEYFSETQRNKGNFPGRFSGRQFSNSRSEMNVSTLELGDSALYLCASRPTSGNEQFFGPGTRLTVL.